The 9 T cell receptor beta chains in this list originate from one sample, sequenced in a study of T cells after yellow fever vaccination. TCRdb independently ran MiXCR on the 5' RACE reads; one entry per CDR3 protein. The sample shows a few hundred thousand distinct CDR3 sequences, roughly 6.8% of them seen only once. Source: PBMCs, taken roughly seven weeks after the first yellow fever vaccination. The source is a man between 18 and 29 years old who received the YFV17D yellow fever vaccine.

This clonotype was found a few times. The gene calls are TRBV7-9 and TRBJ1-1; perhaps TRBD1 as D (5 bases). The germline CDR1 and CDR2 sequences are SEHNR and FQNEAQ (reference sequence). Trimming cost V 4 bases and J 4 bases, with 13 bases left between them. The CDR3 runs to 14 residues. DNA of the CDR3: TGTGCCAGCAGCTACCGGGACTATATCACTGAAGCTTTCTTT. Protein sequence: CASSYRDYITEAFF.

The chain uses TRBV2 and TRBJ2-2; 10 bases agree with TRBD1. V lost 8 bases to trimming and J lost 2 bases; unmatched junction nucleotides: 8. The CDR3 runs to 16 residues. In germline, CDR1 is SNHLY, CDR2 FYNNEI. The CDR3 DNA sequence: TGTGCCAGCTCGGGACAGGGGTTCGGAAACACCGGGGAGCTGTTTTTT. Translation gives CASSGQGFGNTGELFF.

This clonotype was counted a few times. This rearrangement joins TRBV4-2 to TRBJ2-2, with no clear D. Germline CDR1 is LGHNA and CDR2 is YNFKEQ. The CDR3 covers 15 residues. V was shortened by 2 bases and J by 5 bases, with 12 bases between the two germline ends. This CDR3 is CASSQPRRETGELFF. CDR3 coding DNA: TGTGCCAGCAGCCAACCCAGGAGAGAGACCGGGGAGCTGTTTTTT.

This clonotype was detected many times. The chain recombines TRBV20-1 with TRBJ2-7, with D unclear. The germline V and J ends were trimmed by 0 bases and 7 bases, with 13 bases remaining between them. The CDR3 spans 13 residues. Germline loops: CDR1 DFQATT, CDR2 SNEGSKA (reference sequence). The CDR3 region is CSARETSLGEQYF. CDR3 bases: TGCAGTGCTAGAGAAACCTCCTTGGGGGAGCAGTACTTC.

Ten or more counts support this clonotype. The V call is TRBV7-9, the J call TRBJ1-5, with a possible D match to TRBD1 (5 bases). CDR1 SEHNR and CDR2 FQNEAQ come from the germline V gene (reference sequence). The CDR3 consists of 15 residues. Trimming took 2 bases from V and 3 from J, leaving 11 bases between them. The chain's CDR3 is CASSLSRDPNQPQHF. The CDR3 DNA sequence: TGTGCCAGCAGCTTAAGCCGGGACCCCAATCAGCCCCAGCATTTT.

In its sample, this clonotype was seen a few times. The gene calls are TRBV28 and TRBJ1-2; D is possibly TRBD1 (5 bases). Per the germline V gene, CDR1 is MDHEN and CDR2 is SYDVKM. CDR3 length: 16 amino acids. The V and J ends lost 5 bases and 4 bases respectively, with 20 bases between them. The CDR3 here is CASSPWGGGTGYGYTF. The CDR3 DNA is TGTGCCAGCAGTCCTTGGGGGGGGGGAACTGGCTATGGCTACACCTTC.

The CDR3: CSVGGWNYGYTF. The CDR3 nucleotides are TGCAGCGTTGGCGGGTGGAACTATGGCTACACCTTC. The rearrangement links TRBV29-1 to TRBJ1-2; D call uncertain. Germline V gene data show CDR1 as SQVTM and CDR2 as ANQGSEA. Trimming cost V 4 bases and J 2 bases, with 8 bases left between them. CDR3 length: 12 residues.

This clonotype was recorded many times. This chain links TRBV9 with TRBJ2-5; TRBD1 is a possible D gene (6 bases). Germline CDR1 SGDLS, CDR2 YYNGEE. The CDR3 length is 16 residues. Trimming took off 3 bases at V and 5 bases at J, with 20 bases between the two ends. As DNA, the CDR3 is TGTGCCAGCAGCGGAAAGACAGGCACCTTAGGGGAGACCCAGTACTTC. Translation: CASSGKTGTLGETQYF.

This clonotype occurred many times. This sequence joins TRBV20-1 and TRBJ1-1; the D is unclear. Germline CDR1 reads DFQATT; CDR2 reads SNEGSKA (reference sequence). This CDR3 is built from 11 residues. The germline V and J ends were trimmed by 1 base and 6 bases, with 6 bases remaining between them. The CDR3 DNA follows: TGCAGTGCTAGAGTTTTGCCTGAAGCTTTCTTT. Residues: CSARVLPEAFF.